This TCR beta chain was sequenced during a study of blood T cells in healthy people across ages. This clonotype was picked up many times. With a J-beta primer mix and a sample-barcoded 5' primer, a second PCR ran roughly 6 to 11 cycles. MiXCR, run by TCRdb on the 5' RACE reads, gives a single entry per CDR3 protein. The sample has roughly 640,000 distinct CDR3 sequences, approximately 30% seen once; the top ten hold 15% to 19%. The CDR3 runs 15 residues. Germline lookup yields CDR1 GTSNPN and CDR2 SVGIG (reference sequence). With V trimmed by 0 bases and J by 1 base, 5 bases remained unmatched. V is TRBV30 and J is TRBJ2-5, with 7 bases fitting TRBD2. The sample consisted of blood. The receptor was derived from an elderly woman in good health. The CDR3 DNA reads TGTGCCTGGAGTGTAACGTGGGGGGGCCAAGAGACCCAGTACTTC. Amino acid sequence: CAWSVTWGGQETQYF.